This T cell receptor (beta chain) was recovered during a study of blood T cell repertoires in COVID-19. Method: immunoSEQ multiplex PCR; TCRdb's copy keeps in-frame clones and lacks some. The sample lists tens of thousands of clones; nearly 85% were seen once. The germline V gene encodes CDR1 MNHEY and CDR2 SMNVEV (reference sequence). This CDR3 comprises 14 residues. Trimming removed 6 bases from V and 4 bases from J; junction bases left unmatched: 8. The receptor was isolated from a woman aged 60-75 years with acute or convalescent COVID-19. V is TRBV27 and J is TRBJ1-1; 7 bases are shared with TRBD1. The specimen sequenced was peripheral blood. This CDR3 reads CASSRDRDGTEAFF. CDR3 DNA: TGTGCCAGCAGCCGGGACAGAGACGGCACTGAAGCTTTCTTT.